A single TCR beta chain is shown here with its context. The antigen is unknown. This record comes from a study of T cells in tuberculosis. Study summary: IGRA-negative adolescents, IGRA-positive adolescents with latent tuberculosis and adults with active tuberculosis formed this South African cohort.

Time point given: new active TB diagnosis, blood taken before or within 7 days of starting treatment. Study-wide results and limits: GEM motif frequencies gave 55% to 75% accuracy; the GMM repertoire gave approximately 90%. GMM-specific TCRs were nearer to active tuberculosis alpha repertoires, suggesting expansion.

Measured with immunoSEQ multiplex PCR; TCRdb has only the in-frame clones, and not every one. The table shows about 34,000 clones, with 93% occurring only once. The sequencing here drew on PBMCs, taken at tuberculosis diagnosis. The clonotype originates from an adult with tuberculosis.

The CDR3 loop reads CASMQGSYYGYTF. For the CDR3, the DNA is TGTGCCAGCATGCAGGGGTCCTACTATGGCTACACCTTC. The chain combines TRBV6-6 with TRBJ1-2; a weak D match, TRBD1 (6 bases). Germline V CDR1 and CDR2: MNHNY, SVGAGI (reference sequence). V was trimmed by 7 bases and J by 3 bases, leaving 12 bases between them. This CDR3 has 13 residues.